This T cell receptor beta chain appears in the sequencing data of a study of resident and recirculating memory T cells in vitiligo. For the study at large: Each patient gave two lesional and two nonlesional epidermal shave biopsies, plus PBMCs. Study observations and caveats: Vitiligo lesions lacked a unique dominant clone, and clonality varied. Sequences differed between biopsy sites and patients, suggesting private specificity.

Anyone treated within the previous three months was excluded. In regard to this clone: Antigen unknown.

Sequencing was performed with immunoSEQ multiplex PCR; in TCRdb, only in-frame clones are kept and a portion is missing. Of 55,000 to 75,000 clones listed, 90% to 95% are singletons. The V gene's germline CDR1 is LGHNT and CDR2 FRNRAP. The CDR3 is 16 amino acids. The J segment lost 7 bases and the V segment lost 1 base, leaving 11 bases of the junction unmatched. The chain joins TRBV12-5 to TRBJ2-7; TRBD1 agrees at 9 bases. The clonotype originates from a male donor with vitiligo. Sequencing input: blood. As DNA, the CDR3 is TGTGCTAGTGGTTTGGCCGGGACAGGGTCTTGGGGTGAGCAGTACTTC. It translates to CASGLAGTGSWGEQYF.